A selection of T cell receptor beta chains follows, all from one sample in a study of blood T cell repertoires in COVID-19. Using immunoSEQ multiplex PCR, the repertoire was profiled, and TCRdb retains in-frame clones only, with some absent. The sample shows around 110,000 clones, around 82% of them seen only once. Specimen: peripheral blood. The receptors originated from a human donor in a cohort sampled during active COVID-19. Each CDR3 is given with its conserved first and last residue. Each record gives: V gene, J gene, D gene, clone size, CDR3 protein, CDR3 DNA. The D gene is left open where the match is weak. Rows give clone size only sometimes, using once, few, many, or a class for an expanded clone.

>TRBV27|TRBJ2-6|NA|NA
CASSFISGANVLTF
TGTGCCAGCAGTTTCATCTCTGGGGCCAACGTCCTGACTTTC
>TRBV11-1|TRBJ2-1|TRBD2|NA
CASSLGWLAAYNEQFF
TGTGCCAGCAGCTTAGGTTGGCTAGCGGCCTACAATGAGCAGTTCTTC
>TRBV5-1|TRBJ1-5|NA|NA
CASSLAPTGPNQPQHF
TGCGCCAGCAGCTTGGCCCCAACAGGGCCTAATCAGCCCCAGCATTTT
>TRBV2|TRBJ1-1|TRBD1|NA
CASRPDRGIGNTEAFF
TGTGCCAGCAGACCAGACAGGGGAATCGGGAACACTGAAGCTTTCTTT
>TRBV27|TRBJ2-5|NA|once
CASSLKAGVQKETQYF
TGTGCCAGCAGTTTAAAGGCAGGGGTACAGAAAGAGACCCAGTACTTC
>TRBV7-2|TRBJ2-2|NA|NA
CASSFRINTGELFF
TGTGCCAGCAGCTTCAGGATAAACACCGGGGAGCTGTTTTTT
>TRBV9|TRBJ1-2|NA|NA
CASSVEPGGLGYGYTF
TGTGCCAGCAGCGTAGAGCCGGGGGGGCTAGGCTATGGCTACACCTTC
>TRBV25-1|TRBJ1-2|NA|NA
CASSAPRGGYTF
TGTGCCAGCAGTGCCCCCAGAGGTGGCTACACCTTC
>TRBV3-1/TRBV3-2|TRBJ1-5|NA|few
CASSGGLANQPQHF
TGTGCCAGCAGTGGAGGTCTGGCAAATCAGCCCCAGCATTTT
>TRBV10-1|TRBJ2-3|TRBD2|NA
CASSDGRLAGTDTQYF
TGCGCCAGCAGTGATGGGAGACTAGCGGGCACAGATACGCAGTATTTT
>TRBV9|TRBJ2-1|TRBD2|NA
CASSRTSGRAAAYNEQFF
TGTGCCAGCAGTCGGACTAGCGGGAGGGCCGCCGCCTACAATGAGCAGTTCTTC
>TRBV7-2|TRBJ2-3|NA|NA
CASSLTGKYGDTQYF
TGTGCCAGCAGCTTAACCGGGAAGTATGGAGATACGCAGTATTTT
>TRBV2|TRBJ2-2|NA|few
CASKRAYLTGELFF
TGTGCCAGCAAGAGGGCATACCTCACCGGGGAGCTGTTTTTT
>TRBV28|TRBJ2-2|TRBD2|NA
CASGGGTTGELFF
TGTGCCAGCGGCGGGGGAACAACCGGGGAGCTGTTTTTT
>TRBV7-2|TRBJ2-7|TRBD1|NA
CASSRGGQGPREQYF
TGTGCCAGCAGCAGGGGGGGACAGGGTCCGAGGGAGCAGTACTTC
>TRBV5-1|TRBJ2-7|TRBD1|NA
CASSQIPGTGVEQYF
TGCGCCAGCAGCCAAATTCCCGGGACAGGGGTCGAGCAGTACTTC
>TRBV11-2|TRBJ2-1|TRBD2|NA
CASSLGLAGGGHEQFF
TGTGCCAGCAGCTTAGGACTAGCGGGAGGGGGGCATGAGCAGTTCTTC
>TRBV7-8|TRBJ2-1|NA|NA
CASSLARYSYNEQFF
TGTGCCAGCAGCTTAGCGAGGTACTCCTACAATGAGCAGTTCTTC
>TRBV3-1/TRBV3-2|TRBJ2-1|TRBD1|NA
CASSQKPGFGQGPQRGYNEQFF
TGTGCCAGCAGCCAAAAACCAGGATTCGGACAGGGGCCCCAGCGGGGTTACAATGAGCAGTTCTTC
>TRBV28|TRBJ2-5|TRBD1|NA
CASRESGGQETQYF
TGTGCCAGCAGAGAATCAGGGGGCCAAGAGACCCAGTACTTC
>TRBV3-1/TRBV3-2|TRBJ1-1|NA|NA
CASSQATGTEAFF
TGTGCCAGCAGCCAAGCTACAGGAACTGAAGCTTTCTTT
>TRBV9|TRBJ1-2|TRBD1|NA
CASSVGGQGPYGYTF
TGTGCCAGCAGCGTGGGGGGACAGGGACCATATGGCTACACCTTC
>TRBV5-1|TRBJ2-1|NA|NA
CASTQDRYNEQFF
TGCGCCAGCACCCAGGACAGATACAATGAGCAGTTCTTC
>TRBV5-1|TRBJ1-2|NA|NA
CASSGEDNYGYTF
TGCGCCAGCAGCGGGGAGGATAACTATGGCTACACCTTC
>TRBV4-3|TRBJ1-1|TRBD1|few
CASSQDRDTEAFF
TGCGCCAGCAGCCAGGACAGGGACACTGAAGCTTTCTTT
>TRBV10-3|TRBJ2-7|NA|NA
CAISEHSYEQYF
TGTGCCATCAGTGAGCACTCCTACGAGCAGTACTTC
>TRBV9|TRBJ2-7|NA|NA
CASSNLQGYEQYF
TGTGCCAGCAGCAACTTACAGGGATACGAGCAGTACTTC
>TRBV5-4|TRBJ2-2|TRBD2|NA
CASSLELAGGTGELFF
TGTGCCAGCAGCTTGGAACTAGCGGGAGGTACCGGGGAGCTGTTTTTT
>TRBV21-1|TRBJ2-3|NA|once
CASSGQFTSTDTQYF
TGTGCCAGCTCAGGACAGTTCACTAGCACAGATACGCAGTATTTT
>TRBV27|TRBJ2-1|TRBD1|NA
CASSLGDRGYNEQFF
TGTGCCAGCAGTTTAGGGGACAGGGGTTACAATGAGCAGTTCTTC
>TRBV7-9|TRBJ1-2|TRBD1|once
CASSGGGAGGAGYGYTF
TGTGCCAGCTCCGGGGGTGGGGCAGGGGGCGCCGGCTATGGCTACACCTTC
>TRBV5-4|TRBJ2-5|NA|NA
CASSLFRGETQYF
TGTGCCAGCAGCCTTTTTCGGGGGGAGACCCAGTACTTC
>TRBV5-4|TRBJ2-7|TRBD2|NA
CASSPGTSGPREQYF
TGTGCCAGCAGCCCGGGGACTAGCGGGCCGCGGGAGCAGTACTTC
>TRBV7-3|TRBJ2-7|TRBD1|NA
CASSFRDRTYEQYF
TGTGCCAGCAGCTTCCGGGACAGAACCTACGAGCAGTACTTC
>TRBV7-2|TRBJ1-1|TRBD1|NA
CASSWGQGNTEAFF
TGTGCCAGCAGCTGGGGACAGGGGAACACTGAAGCTTTCTTT
>TRBV24-1|TRBJ2-1|TRBD2|once
CATSDSPRGRSYNEQFF
TGTGCCACCAGTGATAGTCCTCGCGGGAGATCCTACAATGAGCAGTTCTTC
>TRBV7-2|TRBJ1-1|NA|NA
CASRKTANTEAFF
TGTGCCAGCAGAAAAACAGCGAACACTGAAGCTTTCTTT
>TRBV7-8|TRBJ2-3|NA|once
CASSSRQGSTDTQYF
TGTGCCAGCAGCTCCAGGCAGGGTTCCACAGATACGCAGTATTTT
>TRBV27|TRBJ2-1|NA|NA
CASSGLSANYNEQFF
TGTGCCAGCAGTGGTTTAAGCGCAAACTACAATGAGCAGTTCTTC
>TRBV18|TRBJ1-1|NA|NA
CASSPLDITLMNTEAFF
TGTGCCAGCTCACCACTTGACATCACCCTTATGAACACTGAAGCTTTCTTT
>TRBV5-1|TRBJ1-1|NA|NA
CASSLAENTEAFF
TGCGCCAGCAGCTTGGCAGAGAACACTGAAGCTTTCTTT
>TRBV19|TRBJ2-6|NA|NA
CASTRTSSSGANVLTF
TGTGCCAGTACTCGGACATCAAGCTCTGGGGCCAACGTCCTGACTTTC
>TRBV28|TRBJ2-3|NA|few
CASSSHTRQDKQYF
TGTGCCAGCAGTTCTCACACTAGGCAGGATAAGCAGTATTTT
>TRBV30|TRBJ1-5|NA|NA
CAWSRGGGKNQPQHF
TGTGCCTGGAGTCGGGGAGGGGGAAAGAATCAGCCCCAGCATTTT
>TRBV10-3|TRBJ2-7|NA|NA
CAISEYGSLGSYEQYF
TGTGCCATCAGTGAGTATGGGAGCCTTGGGTCCTACGAGCAGTACTTC
>TRBV24-1|TRBJ2-1|NA|NA
CATSGAGLYNEQFF
TGTGCCACCAGTGGTGCGGGGCTCTACAATGAGCAGTTCTTC
>TRBV20-1|TRBJ1-5|NA|NA
CSASGGQPQHF
TGCAGTGCTAGCGGGGGTCAGCCCCAGCATTTT
>TRBV5-6|TRBJ2-5|TRBD1|few
CASDRGQETQYF
TGTGCCAGCGACAGGGGCCAAGAGACCCAGTACTTC
>TRBV3-1/TRBV3-2|TRBJ2-5|NA|NA
CASSQVGETQYF
TGTGCCAGCAGCCAAGTCGGGGAGACCCAGTACTTC
>TRBV4-1|TRBJ2-1|TRBD1|few
CASSRETGGYEQFF
TGCGCCAGCAGCCGAGAGACAGGGGGCTATGAGCAGTTCTTC
>TRBV4-3|TRBJ1-1|NA|NA
CASSQGQRGPEAFF
TGCGCCAGCAGCCAAGGTCAAAGGGGCCCTGAAGCTTTCTTT
>TRBV5-4|TRBJ2-2|TRBD1|NA
CASSTADRGVGELFF
TGTGCCAGCAGCACTGCGGACAGGGGTGTCGGGGAGCTGTTTTTT
>TRBV18|TRBJ2-1|TRBD1|once
CASSPGTGSYNEQFF
TGTGCCAGCTCACCCGGGACAGGGTCCTACAATGAGCAGTTCTTC
>TRBV10-3|TRBJ2-1|NA|NA
CAISALVRYNEQFF
TGTGCCATCAGTGCGCTAGTTCGGTACAATGAGCAGTTCTTC
>TRBV7-2|TRBJ2-7|TRBD2|once
CASSRLAGGSSYEQYF
TGTGCCAGCAGCAGACTAGCGGGAGGAAGCTCCTACGAGCAGTACTTC
>TRBV14|TRBJ2-2|NA|NA
CASRLNTGELFF
TGTGCCAGCAGACTCAACACCGGGGAGCTGTTTTTT
>TRBV6-2/TRBV6-3|TRBJ1-1|NA|NA
CASSLGGWDTEAFF
TGTGCCAGCAGCCTGGGAGGGTGGGACACTGAAGCTTTCTTT